The rows below give T cell receptor beta chains drawn from one sample of a study of blood T cell repertoires in COVID-19. Generated by immunoSEQ multiplex PCR, the TCRdb table keeps only in-frame clones and is missing some. Of 46,000 or so clones in the sample, roughly 90% are singletons; the top ten hold around 19%. The sample was peripheral blood. These receptor sequences come from a man aged 65 to 85 with active COVID-19. CDR3s include the opening cysteine and the closing phenylalanine or tryptophan. Each record gives: J gene, V gene, CDR3 length, clone size, D gene, CDR3 protein, CDR3 DNA. The D gene is left open where the match is weak. Size is stated for part of the rows, as once, few or many counts, or as a class when the clone is expanded.

TRBJ1-1	TRBV28	13	NA	NA	CASSFAGRTEAFF	TGTGCCAGCAGTTTCGCGGGTAGGACTGAAGCTTTCTTT
TRBJ1-2	TRBV3-1/TRBV3-2	14	NA	NA	CASSRHSGGNGYTF	TGTGCCAGCAGCCGGCATAGCGGGGGTAATGGCTACACCTTC
TRBJ1-5	TRBV4-2	14	few	TRBD1	CASSPGTGRSNQHF	TGTGCCAGCAGCCCTGGGACAGGTAGAAGCAACCAGCATTTT
TRBJ2-6	TRBV9	16	NA	NA	CASSVDGVAGANVLTF	TGTGCCAGCAGCGTAGACGGGGTGGCAGGGGCCAACGTCCTGACTTTC
TRBJ2-6	TRBV29-1	14	once	NA	CSVSRNSGANVLTF	TGCAGCGTGTCCAGGAACTCTGGGGCCAACGTCCTGACTTTC
TRBJ2-5	TRBV18	18	NA	TRBD2	CASSPRRTSGGLQETQYF	TGTGCCAGCTCACCCCGAAGGACTAGCGGGGGACTCCAAGAGACCCAGTACTTC
TRBJ2-2	TRBV27	19	NA	TRBD2	CASSFGGLAGVRGTGELFF	TGTGCCAGCAGTTTCGGGGGACTAGCGGGAGTTCGCGGCACCGGGGAGCTGTTTTTT
TRBJ2-7	TRBV13	14	NA	TRBD2	CASSRRGGSDEQYF	TGTGCCAGCAGCCGCCGGGGGGGTTCAGACGAGCAGTACTTC
TRBJ2-2	TRBV7-2	17	NA	NA	CASSTPPRVGRRGELFF	TGTGCCAGCAGCACCCCGCCCCGAGTGGGGCGACGGGGGGAGCTGTTTTTT
TRBJ2-6	TRBV6-6	16	NA	NA	CASTFTDFSGANVLTF	TGTGCCAGCACCTTTACGGACTTCTCTGGGGCCAACGTCCTGACTTTC
TRBJ2-1	TRBV11-1	16	NA	TRBD2	CASSFGGGPAYNEQFF	TGTGCCAGCAGCTTTGGGGGAGGGCCCGCCTACAATGAGCAGTTCTTC
TRBJ1-2	TRBV2	13	NA	NA	CASSEARGNGYTF	TGTGCCAGCAGTGAAGCTCGGGGAAATGGCTACACCTTC
TRBJ2-7	TRBV4-2	15	NA	TRBD2	CASSAPGLAGDEQYF	TGTGCCAGCAGCGCCCCGGGACTAGCGGGAGACGAGCAGTACTTC
TRBJ2-2	TRBV7-9	18	NA	TRBD2	CASTQRTSGDLNTGELFF	TGTGCCAGCACCCAACGGACTAGCGGGGACCTTAACACCGGGGAGCTGTTTTTT
TRBJ1-3	TRBV4-1	16	NA	NA	CASSLSTWAGGNTIYF	TGCGCCAGCAGCCTATCAACTTGGGCAGGAGGAAACACCATATATTTT
TRBJ2-5	TRBV3-1/TRBV3-2	16	NA	NA	CASSQDGTAYQETQYF	TGTGCCAGCAGCCAAGATGGTACAGCTTACCAAGAGACCCAGTACTTC
TRBJ1-3	TRBV5-8	12	NA	NA	CASSIQGNTIYF	TGTGCCAGCAGCATACAGGGAAACACCATATATTTT
TRBJ2-7	TRBV7-2	15	NA	TRBD1	CASSLGTGGSYEQYF	TGTGCCAGCAGCTTAGGGACAGGGGGCTCCTACGAGCAGTACTTC
TRBJ2-1	TRBV4-3	19	NA	TRBD2	CASSQEPALLAGSYNEQFF	TGCGCCAGCAGCCAGGAACCCGCTCTCTTAGCGGGCTCCTACAATGAGCAGTTCTTC
TRBJ2-7	TRBV27	13	NA	TRBD1	CASSTGQSYEQYF	TGTGCCAGCAGTACGGGACAGTCATACGAGCAGTACTTC
TRBJ1-2	TRBV12-3/TRBV12-4	11	NA	NA	CASSLSYGYTF	TGTGCCAGCAGTTTGAGCTATGGCTACACCTTC
TRBJ1-4	TRBV5-1	15	NA	TRBD1	CASRDRGLESEKLFF	TGCGCCAGCAGGGACAGGGGGCTCGAGTCTGAAAAACTGTTTTTT
TRBJ1-3	TRBV12-3/TRBV12-4	13	NA	NA	CASIQQAGNTIYF	TGTGCCAGCATTCAGCAGGCCGGAAACACCATATATTTT
TRBJ1-6	TRBV18	15	NA	NA	CASSSGRAGNSPLHF	TGTGCCAGCTCATCCGGACGGGCGGGTAATTCACCCCTCCACTTT
TRBJ1-5	TRBV30	14	NA	NA	CAWTHLLGGQPQHF	TGTGCCTGGACTCACCTACTGGGGGGTCAGCCCCAGCATTTT
TRBJ2-3	TRBV5-8	16	once	TRBD1	CASSSGQGSSPDTQYF	TGTGCCAGCAGCTCCGGACAGGGATCTTCCCCAGATACGCAGTATTTT
TRBJ2-1	TRBV25-1	13	NA	TRBD1	CASRRQPGQALFF	TGTGCCAGCAGGCGCCAACCGGGACAGGCCTTGTTCTTC
TRBJ2-7	TRBV21-1	16	once	NA	CASSTTGWGGLVEQYF	TGTGCCAGCAGCACCACAGGCTGGGGGGGCCTAGTCGAGCAGTACTTC
TRBJ2-1	TRBV3-1/TRBV3-2	14	once	TRBD1	CASSQRTGYNEQFF	TGTGCCAGCAGCCAGAGGACAGGCTACAATGAGCAGTTCTTC
TRBJ1-2	TRBV2	13	once	NA	CASSDGAAYGYTF	TGTGCCAGCAGTGATGGTGCAGCGTATGGCTACACCTTC
TRBJ2-1	TRBV18	13	NA	NA	CASSPPPNNEQFF	TGTGCCAGCTCACCCCCCCCCAACAATGAGCAGTTCTTC
TRBJ1-1	TRBV19	14	NA	NA	CASSITRGITEAFF	TGTGCCAGTAGTATAACCAGGGGAATCACTGAAGCTTTCTTT
TRBJ2-1	TRBV19	13	NA	NA	CASTKSSYNEQFF	TGTGCCAGTACTAAGAGCTCCTACAATGAGCAGTTCTTC
TRBJ1-2	TRBV7-9	15	NA	TRBD1	CASSLFETGTYGYTF	TGTGCCAGCAGCTTATTCGAGACAGGGACCTATGGCTACACCTTC
TRBJ2-7	TRBV7-2	15	NA	NA	CASSFTTAGGYEQYF	TGTGCCAGCAGCTTTACGACAGCCGGGGGCTACGAGCAGTACTTC
TRBJ2-1	TRBV18	14	once	TRBD1	CASSIQGARSEQFF	TGTGCCAGCTCAATACAGGGGGCGCGATCCGAGCAGTTCTTC
TRBJ2-5	TRBV6-5	15	NA	TRBD1	CASSYEGQAQETQYF	TGTGCCAGCAGTTACGAGGGACAGGCCCAAGAGACCCAGTACTTC
TRBJ1-6	TRBV5-1	15	medium-sized	TRBD1	CASSGTGLDNSPLHF	TGCGCCAGCAGCGGGACAGGGCTGGACAATTCACCCCTCCACTTT
TRBJ2-7	TRBV27	14	NA	TRBD1	CASSSGTGGYEQYF	TGTGCCAGCAGTTCTGGGACAGGGGGCTACGAGCAGTACTTC
TRBJ1-6	TRBV5-1	15	NA	NA	CASTLGGVDNSPLHF	TGCGCCAGCACCCTAGGGGGGGTGGATAATTCACCCCTCCACTTT
TRBJ2-2	TRBV15	12	NA	NA	CATSRDTGELFF	TGTGCCACCAGCAGAGACACAGGGGAGCTGTTTTTT